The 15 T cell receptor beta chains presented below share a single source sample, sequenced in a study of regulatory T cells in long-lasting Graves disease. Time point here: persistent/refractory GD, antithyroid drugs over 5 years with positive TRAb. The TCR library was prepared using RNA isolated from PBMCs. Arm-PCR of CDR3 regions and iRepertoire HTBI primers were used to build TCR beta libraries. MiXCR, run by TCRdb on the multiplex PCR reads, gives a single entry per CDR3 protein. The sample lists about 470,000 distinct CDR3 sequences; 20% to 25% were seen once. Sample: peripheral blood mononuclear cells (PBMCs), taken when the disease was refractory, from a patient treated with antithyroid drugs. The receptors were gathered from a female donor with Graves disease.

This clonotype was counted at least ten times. CDR3 residues: CASKPLGDTEAFF. The CDR3 DNA is TGTGCCAGCAAACCCCTGGGGGACACTGAAGCTTTCTTT. This chain joins TRBV12-3 or TRBV12-4 and TRBJ1-1, with D perhaps TRBD1 (5 bases). V was cut by 7 bases and J by 3 bases, with 12 bases left in between. This CDR3 has 13 residues.

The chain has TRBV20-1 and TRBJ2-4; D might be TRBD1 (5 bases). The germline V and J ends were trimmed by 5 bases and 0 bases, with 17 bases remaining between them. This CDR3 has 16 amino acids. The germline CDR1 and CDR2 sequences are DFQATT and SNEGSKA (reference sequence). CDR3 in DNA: TGCAGTGCTCCCCCGACAGTATCTTTAGCCAAAAACATTCAGTACTTC. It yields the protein CSAPPTVSLAKNIQYF.

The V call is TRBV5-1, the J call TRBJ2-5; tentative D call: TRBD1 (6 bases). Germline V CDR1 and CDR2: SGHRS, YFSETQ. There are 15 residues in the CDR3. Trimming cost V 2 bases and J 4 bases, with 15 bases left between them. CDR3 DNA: TGCGCCAGCAGCTTCGCACAGGGAAAGGGAGAGACCCAGTACTTC. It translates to CASSFAQGKGETQYF.

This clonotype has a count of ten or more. DNA for the CDR3: TGTGCCAGCAGTGCCAGTAACTATGGCTACACCTTC. It translates to CASSASNYGYTF. This rearrangement joins TRBV6-1 to TRBJ1-2; D ambiguous. This CDR3 contains 12 residues. The germline gives CDR1 MNHNS, CDR2 SASEGT. Trimming took off 4 bases at V and 1 base at J, with 4 bases between the two ends.

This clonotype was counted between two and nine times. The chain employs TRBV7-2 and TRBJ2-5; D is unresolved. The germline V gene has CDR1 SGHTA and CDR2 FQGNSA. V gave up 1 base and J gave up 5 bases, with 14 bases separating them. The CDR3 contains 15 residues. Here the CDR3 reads CASSLVGDSRETQYF. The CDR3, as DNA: TGTGCCAGCAGCTTAGTCGGAGACTCCAGGGAGACCCAGTACTTC.

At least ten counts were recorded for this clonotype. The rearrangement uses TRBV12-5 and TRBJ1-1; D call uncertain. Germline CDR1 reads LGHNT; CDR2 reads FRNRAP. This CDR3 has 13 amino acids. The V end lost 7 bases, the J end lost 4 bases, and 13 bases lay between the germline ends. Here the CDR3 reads CASASDLSTEAFF. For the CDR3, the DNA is TGTGCTAGTGCCTCAGATCTGTCCACTGAAGCTTTCTTT.

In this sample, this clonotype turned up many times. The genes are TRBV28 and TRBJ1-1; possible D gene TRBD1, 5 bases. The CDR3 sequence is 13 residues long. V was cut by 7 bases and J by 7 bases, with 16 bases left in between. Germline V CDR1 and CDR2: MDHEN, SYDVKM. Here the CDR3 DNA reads TGTGCCAGCAAAACTGGGGGGTTTGGTGAAGCTTTCTTT. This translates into CASKTGGFGEAFF.

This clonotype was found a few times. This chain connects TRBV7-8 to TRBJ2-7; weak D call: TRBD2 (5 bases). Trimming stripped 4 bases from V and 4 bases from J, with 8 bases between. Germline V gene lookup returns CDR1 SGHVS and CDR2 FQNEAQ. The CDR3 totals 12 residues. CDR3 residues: CASSSEGYEQYF. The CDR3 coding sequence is TGTGCCAGCAGCTCCGAGGGATACGAGCAGTACTTC.

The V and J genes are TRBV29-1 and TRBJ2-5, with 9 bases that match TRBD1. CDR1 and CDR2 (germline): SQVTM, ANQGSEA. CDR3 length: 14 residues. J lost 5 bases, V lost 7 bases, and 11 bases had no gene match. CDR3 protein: CSASSGTGIETQYF. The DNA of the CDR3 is TGCAGCGCCTCCTCCGGGACAGGGATTGAGACCCAGTACTTC.

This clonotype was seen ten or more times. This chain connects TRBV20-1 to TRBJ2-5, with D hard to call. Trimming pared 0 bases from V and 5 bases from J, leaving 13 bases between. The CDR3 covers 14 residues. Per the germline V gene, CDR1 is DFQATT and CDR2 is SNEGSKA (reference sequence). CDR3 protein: CSARDRVDEETQYF. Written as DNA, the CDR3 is TGCAGTGCTAGAGATCGGGTCGATGAGGAGACCCAGTACTTC.

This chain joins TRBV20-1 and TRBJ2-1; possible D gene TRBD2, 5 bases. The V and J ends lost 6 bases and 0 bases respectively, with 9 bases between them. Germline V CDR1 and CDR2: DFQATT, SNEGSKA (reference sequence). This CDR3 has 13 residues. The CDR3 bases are TGCAGTGCAATAGGGAGCTCCTACAATGAGCAGTTCTTC. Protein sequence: CSAIGSSYNEQFF.

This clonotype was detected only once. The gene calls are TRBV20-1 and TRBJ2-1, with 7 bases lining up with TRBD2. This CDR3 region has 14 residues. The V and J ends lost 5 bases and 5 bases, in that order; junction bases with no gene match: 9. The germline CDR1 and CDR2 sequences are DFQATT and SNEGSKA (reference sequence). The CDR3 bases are TGCAGTGCTGCCAGACTAGCTCATCACAATGAGCAGTTCTTC. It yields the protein CSAARLAHHNEQFF.

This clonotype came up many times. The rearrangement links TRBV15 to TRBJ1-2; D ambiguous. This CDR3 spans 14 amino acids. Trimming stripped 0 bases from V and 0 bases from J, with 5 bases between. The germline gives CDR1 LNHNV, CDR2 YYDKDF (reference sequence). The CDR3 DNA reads TGTGCCACCAGCAGAGATCAAGCTAACTATGGCTACACCTTC. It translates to CATSRDQANYGYTF. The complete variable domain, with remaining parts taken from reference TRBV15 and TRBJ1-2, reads DAMVIQNPRYQVTQFGKPVTLSCSQTLNHNVMYWYQQKSSQAPKLLFHYYDKDFNNEADTPDNFQSRRPNTSFCFLDIRSPGLGDTAMYLCATSRDQANYGYTFGSGTRLTVV.

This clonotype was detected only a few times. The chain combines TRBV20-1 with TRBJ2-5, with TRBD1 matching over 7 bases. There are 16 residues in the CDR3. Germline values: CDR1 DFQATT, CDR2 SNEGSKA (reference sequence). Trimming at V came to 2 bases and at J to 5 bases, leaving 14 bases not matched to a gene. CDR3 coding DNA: TGCAGTGCTAGAAGTTCTAGGGGGCTAGGAGAGGAGACCCAGTACTTC. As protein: CSARSSRGLGEETQYF.

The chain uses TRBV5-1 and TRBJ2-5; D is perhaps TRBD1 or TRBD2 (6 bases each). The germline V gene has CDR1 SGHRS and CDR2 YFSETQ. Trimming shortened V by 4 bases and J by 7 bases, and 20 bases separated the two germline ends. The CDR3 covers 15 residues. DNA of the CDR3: TGCGCCAGCAGCACCACCGGGGGCCAGAGGGGGACCCAGTACTTC. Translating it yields CASSTTGGQRGTQYF.